A single sample gave rise to the 16 T cell receptor beta chains below, sequenced in a study of T-cell memory formation after mild COVID-19. TCRdb itself ran the 5' RACE reads through MiXCR, one entry per CDR3 protein. The sample carries some 300,000 distinct CDR3 sequences, 20% to 25% recorded once. Sequenced: PBMCs or a T cell subset sorted from them (not recorded which). The origin of the receptors is a man younger than 35 who had mild COVID-19 (a few samples of this study predate the infection). Cell type and time point are not known.

This chain links TRBV12-3 or TRBV12-4 with TRBJ2-1, with a weak D call TRBD1 (6 bases). The CDR3 covers 18 residues. V lost 6 bases, J lost 10 bases, and 31 bases lay in between. Here the CDR3 reads CASSSLPFYRGPRGEQFF. Here the CDR3 DNA reads TGTGCCAGCAGCTCGCTACCATTCTACCGGGGACCTAGGGGGGAGCAGTTCTTC.

This sequence joins TRBV5-5 and TRBJ1-2; D gene unclear. Trimming left V 2 bases short and J 7 bases short, with 15 bases between. Germline-derived CDR1 and CDR2 are SGHKS and YYEKEE (reference sequence). The CDR3 extends over 14 amino acids. In DNA, the CDR3 is TGTGCCAGCAGCTTAGTCCCGGAGGGCCCTGGCTACACCTTC. It specifies CASSLVPEGPGYTF.

This clonotype occurred a few times. The chain is built from TRBV3-1 and TRBJ2-1; the D gene is possibly TRBD2 (7 bases). V lost 3 bases, J lost 5 bases, and 23 bases lay in between. The germline gives CDR1 LGHDT, CDR2 YNNKEL (reference sequence). The CDR3 totals 18 residues. CDR3 residues: CASSQTPPRRGRHNEQFF. The CDR3 DNA reads TGTGCCAGCAGCCAGACCCCCCCTAGGCGGGGGCGACACAATGAGCAGTTCTTC.

This clonotype occurred a few times. This rearrangement joins TRBV28 to TRBJ2-3; a weak D match, TRBD1 (6 bases). There are 15 residues in the CDR3. Germline V CDR1 and CDR2: MDHEN, SYDVKM. The germline V and J ends were trimmed by 7 bases and 0 bases, with 14 bases remaining between them. This chain's CDR3 is CASIPGTLSTDTQYF. The DNA of the CDR3 is TGTGCCAGCATCCCCGGGACACTGAGCACAGATACGCAGTATTTT.

This clonotype has more than one count but fewer than ten. In DNA form, the CDR3 reads TGTGCCAGCAGTTTAGGGGCGACAGGGGGCTCTCAAGAGACCCAGTACTTC. Residues: CASSLGATGGSQETQYF. This rearrangement joins TRBV12-3 or TRBV12-4 to TRBJ2-5; 10 bases agree with TRBD1. Trimming cost V 1 base and J 2 bases; bases outside gene matches: 7. The CDR3 consists of 17 residues.

Concerning this clonotype: One end of the junction varies from germline; a read error may be responsible. The CDR3 loop reads CASSQRGLRGSPNF. Here the CDR3 DNA reads TGTGCCAGCAGCCAAAGGGGACTTCGGGGGTCCCCGAATTTT. The V and J genes are TRBV4-2 and TRBJ2-3; TRBD2 might be the D (6 bases). The CDR3 is made up of 14 amino acids. Germline V gene data show CDR1 as LGHNA and CDR2 as YNFKEQ.

This clonotype was counted only a few times. J is TRBJ2-2 and V is TRBV10-3, with D perhaps matching TRBD1 or TRBD2 (5 bases each). Germline V gene sequence: CDR1 ENHRY, CDR2 SYGVKD. The V and J ends lost 10 bases and 0 bases respectively, with 15 bases between them. CDR3 length: 15 amino acids. For the CDR3, the DNA is TGTGCCACCGGGGCGTTGGTGACGAACACCGGGGAGCTGTTTTTT. Its translation: CATGALVTNTGELFF.

This sequence joins TRBV7-9 and TRBJ1-2, with D perhaps matching TRBD1 (5 bases). Germline V lookup: CDR1 SEHNR, CDR2 FQNEAQ (reference sequence). The CDR3 has 14 residues. The ends were cut back, 1 base at V and 8 bases at J, with 14 bases in the middle. CDR3 region: CASSLGGTANGYTF. The CDR3 DNA sequence: TGTGCCAGCAGCTTAGGCGGGACCGCTAACGGCTACACCTTC.

The chain recombines TRBV10-2 with TRBJ1-5; TRBD1 agrees at 10 bases. This CDR3 has 15 amino acids. V trimming: 3 bases; J trimming: 5 bases; junction bases outside the gene matches: 4. Germline CDR1 and CDR2: WSHSY and SAAADI. CDR3 protein: CASSEWTGGHQPQHF. CDR3 DNA sequence: TGCGCCAGCAGTGAATGGACAGGGGGTCATCAGCCCCAGCATTTT.

Details on this clonotype: This sequence may be a read error, since a much larger clone differs from it by one base. The rearrangement joins TRBV4-2 to TRBJ1-6; 10 bases match TRBD1. The ends lost 5 bases at V and 3 bases at J; junction bases unmatched: 10. The V gene's germline CDR1 is LGHNA and CDR2 YNFKEQ. This CDR3 region has 18 residues. The CDR3 nucleotides read TGTGCCAGCAGCAAAATAGACAGGGGGCACTACTATAATTCACCCCTCCACTTT. Translated, it gives CASSKIDRGHYYNSPLHF.

There are a few counts of this clonotype. The chain uses TRBV10-2 and TRBJ2-7, with 8 positions matching TRBD1. V lost 6 bases and J lost 3; bases outside the gene matches: 7. The V gene's germline CDR1 is WSHSY and CDR2 SAAADI. CDR3 length: 14 amino acids. The CDR3 bases are TGCGCCAGCAGCACCGGGACAGGCCGCTACGAGCAGTACTTC. This translates into CASSTGTGRYEQYF.

This clonotype turned up a few times. V and J are TRBV4-2 and TRBJ1-5; 9 bases align to TRBD1. CDR3 length: 17 residues. The junction had 9 bases not matched to a gene; V was cut back by 5 bases and J by 1 base. Germline CDR1 LGHNA, CDR2 YNFKEQ. CDR3 in DNA: TGTGCCAGCAGCGTCATTGGGACAGGGTCGAGCAATCAGCCCCAGCATTTT. Translated: CASSVIGTGSSNQPQHF.

The V and J genes are TRBV12-3 or TRBV12-4 and TRBJ2-7, with D tentatively TRBD1 (6 bases). Deletions cut 3 bases from V and 2 bases from J, with 14 bases between. The CDR3 loop spans 15 amino acids. The CDR3 nucleotides read TGTGCCAGCAGTTTTGAGGGGGTTGGAGCCTACGAGCAGTACTTC. This sequence encodes CASSFEGVGAYEQYF.

The DNA for the CDR3 is TGTGCCAGCAGTTTCCAGGGAGCTGGCAATGAGCAGTTCTTC. Protein: CASSFQGAGNEQFF. V and J are TRBV12-3 or TRBV12-4 and TRBJ2-1; possibly TRBD1 or TRBD2 for D (5 bases each). The V end was cut by 3 bases, the J end by 6 bases, with 12 bases between. The CDR3 totals 14 residues.

This clonotype was recorded a few times. The rearrangement uses TRBV7-3 and TRBJ2-3, with 11 bases aligning to TRBD2. This CDR3 spans 17 amino acids. Germline lookup yields CDR1 SGHTA and CDR2 FQGTGA. The V gene end was trimmed by 8 bases and the J gene end by 4 bases; junction bases not matched to a gene: 14. CDR3 in amino acids: CASRTSGGMKSPDTQYF. The CDR3 nucleotides are TGTGCCAGCCGAACTAGCGGGGGCATGAAGTCCCCAGATACGCAGTATTTT. The full variable domain, completed using reference TRBV7-3 and TRBJ2-3, is GAGVSQTPSNKVTEKGKYVELRCDPISGHTALYWYRQSLGQGPEFLIYFQGTGAADDSGLPNDRFFAVRPEGSVSTLKIQRTERGDSAVYLCASRTSGGMKSPDTQYFGPGTRLTVL.

The chain has TRBV7-7 and TRBJ2-3; TRBD1 is a possible D gene (6 bases). Germline V CDR1 and CDR2: SSHAT, FNYEAQ (reference sequence). V was cut by 2 bases and J by 4 bases, with 19 bases left in between. CDR3 size: 17 residues. The CDR3 reads CASSLLTGRPSADTQYF. The CDR3 DNA is TGTGCCAGCAGCTTACTGACAGGCAGACCGAGCGCAGATACGCAGTATTTT.